The entry below gives a single TCR beta chain sequence along with its context. This specimen belongs to a study of blood T cell repertoires in COVID-19. Study at large: COVID-19 samples from acute and convalescent phases originated in the United States, Italy and Spain. Sources were T cells, B-cell-depleted T cells, or PBMCs; the material itself was cDNA or gDNA.

Per the original methods: Amplification from reference gene primers served as the basis for estimated nucleated cell counts. The repertoire was sequenced with immunoSEQ multiplex PCR; TCRdb's copy has only in-frame clones and lacks some. The V and J calls and clone size are taken from that table; D and trimming were inferred from the DNA. The sample carries 50,000 to 85,000 clones, over 75% recorded once. The receptor comes from a human donor in a cohort sampled during active COVID-19. What was sequenced was peripheral blood.

The CDR3 region has the DNA TGTGCCAGCAGTTTTACCAGAAATAGCAATCAGCCCCAGCATTTT. It is translated as CASSFTRNSNQPQHF. The chain joins TRBV28 to TRBJ1-5; D is unclear. Germline loops: CDR1 MDHEN, CDR2 SYDVKM. Trimming took off 3 bases at V and 0 bases at J, with 9 bases between the two ends. This CDR3 is 15 amino acids long.